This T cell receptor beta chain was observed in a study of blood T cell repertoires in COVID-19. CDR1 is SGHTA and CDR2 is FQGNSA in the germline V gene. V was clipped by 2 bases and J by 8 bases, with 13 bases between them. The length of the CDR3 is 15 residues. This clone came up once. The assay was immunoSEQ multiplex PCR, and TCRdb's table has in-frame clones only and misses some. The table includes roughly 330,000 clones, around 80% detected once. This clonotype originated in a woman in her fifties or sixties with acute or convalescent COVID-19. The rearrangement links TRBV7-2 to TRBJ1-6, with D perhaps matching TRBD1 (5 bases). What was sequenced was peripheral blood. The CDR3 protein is CASSLQGPRYSPLHF. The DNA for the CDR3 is TGTGCCAGCAGCTTACAGGGTCCTAGGTATTCACCCCTCCACTTT.